This passage covers 27 T cell receptor beta chains from one sample sequenced in a study of identical twins. TCRdb recomputed calls from the 5' RACE reads with MiXCR, one row per CDR3 protein. The table has about 700,000 distinct CDR3 sequences, 8% to 9% seen once. The sample was also reused in another study, on yellow fever vaccine responses in identical twins.

The sequencing sample was made of PBMCs. The receptors derive from a young woman in good health.

This clonotype occurred many times. The rearrangement uses TRBV5-1 and TRBJ1-1; possibly TRBD1 for D (5 bases). Germline lookup yields CDR1 SGHRS and CDR2 YFSETQ. V was clipped by 1 base and J by 0 bases, with 10 bases between them. The CDR3 has 15 residues. The CDR3 nucleotides read TGCGCCAGCAGCTTGATTGGGGGAGTGAACACTGAAGCTTTCTTT. Protein: CASSLIGGVNTEAFF.

A few counts support this clonotype. The chain is built from TRBV27 and TRBJ2-1; a possible D gene is TRBD1 (6 bases). Looked up from germline, CDR1 is MNHEY and CDR2 is SMNVEV (reference sequence). The V and J ends lost 0 bases and 2 bases respectively, with 11 bases between them. This CDR3 is built from 16 residues. In DNA, the CDR3 is TGTGCCAGCAGTTTATCCTCAGGGGTAACCTACAATGAGCAGTTCTTC. It translates to CASSLSSGVTYNEQFF.

There are a few counts of this clonotype. The junction and the germline gene differ at one end; a read error may be behind it. V usage is TRBV29-1 and J usage is TRBJ2-5; possible D gene TRBD1, 6 bases. The CDR3 covers 12 residues. CDR1 SQVTM and CDR2 ANQGSEA come from the germline V gene. In DNA, the CDR3 is TGCAGCGTAGAGGACAGTGAAGAGTCCCAGTACTTC. Translation gives CSVEDSEESQYF.

About this clonotype: The junction differs from germline at one of its ends, possibly a read error. The gene calls are TRBV7-9 and TRBJ2-1; tentative D call: TRBD2 (6 bases). Germline-derived CDR1 and CDR2 are SEHNR and FQNEAQ (reference sequence). The CDR3 consists of 15 residues. As DNA, the CDR3 is TGTGCCAGCAGCTTAGGTCCAGCGGGCGCCCTAGAGCTGTTCTTC. This codes for CASSLGPAGALELFF.

This clonotype was counted ten times or more. The chain carries TRBV5-4 and TRBJ2-5; TRBD1 is a possible D gene (6 bases). The germline V gene has CDR1 SGHNT and CDR2 YYREEE (reference sequence). The CDR3 length is 15 residues. V was shortened by 0 bases and J by 2 bases, with 11 bases between the two germline ends. CDR3: CASSLDQGPQETQYF. The CDR3 nucleotides are TGTGCCAGCAGCTTGGATCAGGGGCCTCAAGAGACCCAGTACTTC.

V is TRBV20-1 and J is TRBJ2-1, with D possibly called TRBD1 or TRBD2 (5 bases each). This CDR3 comprises 15 residues. Per the germline V gene, CDR1 is DFQATT and CDR2 is SNEGSKA (reference sequence). V was cut by 6 bases and J by 3 bases, with 18 bases left in between. The CDR3: CSAELAGRHYNEQFF. DNA of the CDR3: TGCAGTGCGGAATTAGCAGGGAGACACTACAATGAGCAGTTCTTC.

Remarks on this clonotype: One junction end disagrees with the germline gene, perhaps due to a read error. The V gene is TRBV12-3 or TRBV12-4, the J gene TRBJ1-2; maybe TRBD1 (5 bases). The CDR3 consists of 10 residues. The CDR3 region is CASSSTGTSF. For the CDR3, the DNA is TGTGCCAGCAGTTCGACCGGGACGTCCTTC.

This clonotype occurred many times. CDR3 nucleotides: TGTGCCAGCAGTTCCCTAGCGGGAGGGCCTTACAATGAGCAGTTCTTC. Protein product: CASSSLAGGPYNEQFF. The rearrangement joins TRBV12-3 or TRBV12-4 to TRBJ2-1; 12 nucleotides agree with TRBD2. J lost 4 bases, V lost 4 bases, and 5 bases had no gene match. The length of the CDR3 is 16 residues.

This clonotype came up a few times. The V call is TRBV18, the J call TRBJ2-1; D possibly matches TRBD1 or TRBD2 (5 bases each). Trimming stripped 3 bases from V and 6 bases from J, with 12 bases between. The CDR3 spans 14 residues. Germline CDR1 KGHSH, CDR2 LQKENI. DNA for the CDR3: TGTGCCAGCTCACCTACGGCAGGGACCAATGAGCAGTTCTTC. Translated: CASSPTAGTNEQFF.

The sample holds many counts of this clonotype. The gene calls are TRBV29-1 and TRBJ1-4, with 8 bases that match TRBD1. Trimming cost V 7 bases and J 3 bases; bases outside gene matches: 4. CDR3 length: 13 amino acids. Germline CDR1 reads SQVTM; CDR2 reads ANQGSEA. The CDR3 coding sequence is TGCAGCGCCGTGGACAGGGCTAATGAAAAACTGTTTTTT. It is translated as CSAVDRANEKLFF. The full variable domain, its missing parts supplied by reference TRBV29-1 and TRBJ1-4, is SAVISQKPSRDICQRGTSLTIQCQVDSQVTMMFWYRQQPGQSLTLIATANQGSEATYESGFVIDKFPISRPNLTFSTLTVSNMSPEDSSIYLCSAVDRANEKLFFGSGTQLSVL.

This clonotype has just a few counts. This rearrangement joins TRBV12-3 or TRBV12-4 to TRBJ2-2, with 8 bases identical to TRBD2. CDR3 size: 16 residues. Trimming removed 6 bases from V and 6 bases from J; junction bases left unmatched: 12. This CDR3 reads CASSEAGAGVPGELFF. The DNA for the CDR3 is TGTGCCAGCAGCGAAGCGGGAGCGGGAGTTCCCGGGGAGCTGTTTTTT.

The rearrangement joins TRBV12-3 or TRBV12-4 to TRBJ2-5; TRBD1 aligns across 10 bases. The CDR3 is 15 residues long. V lost 5 bases and J lost 5; bases outside the gene matches: 8. CDR3 DNA sequence: TGTGCCAGCAGTGCCCCCCGGGACAGGGGTGAGACCCAGTACTTC. Its translation: CASSAPRDRGETQYF.

This clonotype is a singleton in its sample. The chain uses TRBV12-3 or TRBV12-4 and TRBJ1-1; 9 nucleotides align to TRBD1. The CDR3 is made up of 17 amino acids. The trim removed 5 bases at V and 2 bases at J, leaving 12 bases unmatched. The CDR3 sequence is CASSLTTTGGSNTEAFF. In DNA, the CDR3 is TGTGCCAGCAGTCTTACCACAACAGGGGGCTCTAACACTGAAGCTTTCTTT.

This clonotype was seen a few times. The chain recombines TRBV6-5 with TRBJ2-7, with 7 bases identical to TRBD1. The V and J ends lost 1 base and 2 bases, in that order; junction bases with no gene match: 5. The CDR3 runs to 15 residues. Germline CDR1 MNHEY, CDR2 SVGAGI. The CDR3 DNA is TGTGCCAGCAGTTACTTCTCGACAGGGACCTACGAGCAGTACTTC. The encoded protein is CASSYFSTGTYEQYF.

The chain couples TRBV18 to TRBJ2-1, with D tentatively TRBD1 (6 bases). CDR3 length: 14 residues. The germline V gene has CDR1 KGHSH and CDR2 LQKENI. Trimming stripped 5 bases from V and 6 bases from J, with 14 bases between. CDR3 sequence (DNA): TGTGCCAGCTCAACAGGGTTTATGATCAATGAGCAGTTCTTC. Its translation: CASSTGFMINEQFF.

This clonotype was seen more than once but under ten times. The V and J genes are TRBV2 and TRBJ2-1, with 8 bases lining up with TRBD2. Germline CDR1 and CDR2: SNHLY and FYNNEI. V gave up 6 bases and J gave up 0 bases; unmatched junction bases: 4. The CDR3 is 15 amino acids. CDR3 DNA: TGTGCCAGCAGAGACCGGGGGGGCTCCTACAATGAGCAGTTCTTC. Translating it yields CASRDRGGSYNEQFF. The full variable domain, its missing parts supplied by reference TRBV2 and TRBJ2-1, is EPEVTQTPSHQVTQMGQEVILRCVPISNHLYFYWYRQILGQKVEFLVSFYNNEISEKSEIFDDQFSVERPDGSNFTLKIRSTKLEDSAMYFCASRDRGGSYNEQFFGPGTRLTVL.

This chain joins TRBV6-2 or TRBV6-3 and TRBJ2-1; 10 bases line up with TRBD2. Germline V gene lookup returns CDR1 MNHEY and CDR2 SVGEGT. The CDR3 contains 15 residues. Trimming cost V 2 bases and J 2 bases; bases outside gene matches: 0. The CDR3 coding sequence is TGTGCCAGCAGTTACAGCGGGAGGGCCTACAATGAGCAGTTCTTC. This codes for CASSYSGRAYNEQFF.

This clonotype was picked up many times. The rearrangement joins TRBV12-3 or TRBV12-4 to TRBJ1-2; 8 bases match TRBD1. The CDR3 runs to 14 residues. V shed 5 bases, J shed 4 bases, and the junction held 6 bases outside the gene matches. CDR3 sequence: CASSTRDRSYGYTF. The CDR3 DNA sequence: TGTGCCAGCAGTACCCGGGACAGGAGCTATGGCTACACCTTC.

Only a few counts were recorded for this clonotype. The gene calls are TRBV5-6 and TRBJ1-1; D remains ambiguous. The V gene's germline CDR1 is SGHDT and CDR2 YYEEEE. V was trimmed by 7 bases and J by 3 bases, leaving 7 bases between them. This CDR3 comprises 11 residues. CDR3 loop: CASERDTEAFF. The DNA for the CDR3 is TGTGCCAGCGAACGGGACACTGAAGCTTTCTTT. Based on the CDR3 plus reference TRBV5-6 and TRBJ1-1, the full variable domain is DAGVTQSPTHLIKTRGQQVTLRCSPKSGHDTVSWYQQALGQGPQFIFQYYEEEERQRGNFPDRFSGHQFPNYSSELNVNALLLGDSALYLCASERDTEAFFGQGTRLTVV.

This clonotype has just a few counts. The chain carries TRBV14 and TRBJ2-7, with unresolved D. Germline loops: CDR1 SGHDN, CDR2 FVKESK. The CDR3 length is 12 residues. The V and J ends lost 3 bases and 3 bases respectively, with 6 bases between them. The CDR3 nucleotides are TGTGCCAGCAGCCACGTCCTCTACGAGCAGTACTTC. It codes for CASSHVLYEQYF.

This clonotype has a handful of counts. The chain is built from TRBV29-1 and TRBJ1-1; D may be TRBD1 (6 bases). This CDR3 has 12 residues. V lost 7 bases to trimming and J lost 7 bases, with 16 bases between them. Germline values: CDR1 SQVTM, CDR2 ANQGSEA. CDR3 in amino acids: CSAPRTASEAFF. The CDR3 DNA sequence: TGCAGCGCCCCCCGGACAGCAAGTGAAGCTTTCTTT.

A few counts support this clonotype. V is TRBV20-1 and J is TRBJ2-7; the D gene could be TRBD1 or TRBD2 (7 bases each). Trimming shortened V by 6 bases and J by 2 bases, and 20 bases separated the two germline ends. The CDR3 consists of 15 residues. CDR1 and CDR2 from the germline V gene are DFQATT and SNEGSKA (reference sequence). CDR3 residues: CSARGTIGTTYEQYF. The CDR3 DNA follows: TGCAGTGCCAGGGGGACTATCGGGACAACCTACGAGCAGTACTTC.

This clonotype has only a few counts. The V and J genes are TRBV7-6 and TRBJ2-1, with TRBD2 matching 9 bases. Germline lookup yields CDR1 SGHVS and CDR2 FNYEAQ. The CDR3 extends over 16 amino acids. The trim removed 3 bases at V and 2 bases at J, leaving 5 bases unmatched. DNA for the CDR3: TGTGCCAGCAGCTTTAGATCTAGCGGGACCTACAATGAGCAGTTCTTC. Protein product: CASSFRSSGTYNEQFF.

This clonotype showed up just a few times. The chain has TRBV14 and TRBJ1-2; tentative D call: TRBD1 (5 bases). V was shortened by 4 bases and J by 8 bases, with 23 bases between the two germline ends. The CDR3 has 16 residues. Germline CDR1 and CDR2: SGHDN and FVKESK. The CDR3 coding sequence is TGTGCCAGCAGCCCAAGTGGGAGGGGATACGTCTACGGCTACACCTTC. Amino acids: CASSPSGRGYVYGYTF.

V usage is TRBV7-9 and J usage is TRBJ2-5; the D is unclear. CDR1 is SEHNR and CDR2 is FQNEAQ in the germline V gene (reference sequence). The CDR3 is 14 amino acids. Trimming stripped 2 bases from V and 3 bases from J, with 10 bases between. CDR3 nucleotides: TGTGCCAGCAGCTTACAACAGAAAGAAGAGACCCAGTACTTC. Encoded protein: CASSLQQKEETQYF.

V gene TRBV11-3 combines with J gene TRBJ2-3; TRBD1 agrees at 10 bases. CDR1 and CDR2 from the germline V gene are SGHNT and YENEEA. This CDR3 contains 16 residues. Trimming at V came to 3 bases and at J to 3 bases, leaving 6 bases not matched to a gene. The CDR3 DNA reads TGTGCCAGCAGCTTGTTGGGGACAGGGGCGACAGATACGCAGTATTTT. It specifies CASSLLGTGATDTQYF.

This sequence joins TRBV7-2 and TRBJ2-1, with 8 positions matching TRBD1. J lost 10 bases, V lost 0 bases, and 8 bases had no gene match. The germline gives CDR1 SGHTA, CDR2 FQGNSA. This CDR3 contains 15 residues. CDR3 sequence: CASSLARTGPGEQFF. The CDR3 coding sequence is TGTGCCAGCAGCTTAGCCAGGACAGGGCCCGGGGAGCAGTTCTTC.